This T cell receptor beta chain was recovered during a study of blood T cells in healthy people across ages. PCR was performed a second time for about 6 to 12 cycles using a sample-barcoded 5' primer and a J-beta primer mix. TCRdb re-called the 5' RACE reads through MiXCR, storing one row per CDR3 protein. The sample lists more than 1,400,000 distinct CDR3 sequences; around 39% were seen once. This clonotype was observed a few times. CDR3 length equals 16 residues. Germline lookup yields CDR1 MNHEY and CDR2 SMNVEV (reference sequence). V was pared by 7 bases and J by 0 bases, with 13 bases between. The chain couples TRBV27 to TRBJ1-6; D is possibly TRBD1 (6 bases). This receptor was taken from a woman aged 18-35 years in good health. The sample comprised blood. CDR3 amino acids: CASIPGTSSYNSPLHF. CDR3 nucleotide sequence: TGTGCCAGCATCCCGGGGACAAGCTCCTATAATTCACCCCTCCACTTT.